The 30 T cell receptor beta chains presented below share a single source sample, sequenced in a study of graft-versus-host responses after intestinal transplantation. Their antigens are not known. Clones were read by immunoSEQ multiplex PCR, and TCRdb kept only the in-frame ones, dropping some. Among 85,000 to 100,000 clones, more than 85% were seen once, and the ten largest hold 0.35%. Source: unstimulated CD4+ T cells sorted from spleen or lymph node cells, taken before transplant. Every receptor here comes from a human donor who was the organ donor for an intestinal transplant.

The rearrangement uses TRBV6-1 and TRBJ2-1; TRBD2 agrees at 12 bases. Germline V gene lookup returns CDR1 MNHNS and CDR2 SASEGT. V lost 2 bases to trimming and J lost 0 bases; unmatched junction nucleotides: 2. The CDR3 loop spans 17 amino acids. This CDR3 is CASSESSGGVSYNEQFF. CDR3 coding DNA: TGTGCCAGCAGTGAATCTAGCGGGGGGGTCTCCTACAATGAGCAGTTCTTC.

This chain links TRBV30 with TRBJ2-1, with 10 bases that match TRBD1. V shed 5 bases, J shed 2 bases, and the junction held 6 bases outside the gene matches. The CDR3 sequence is 15 residues long. Germline-derived CDR1 and CDR2 are GTSNPN and SVGIG (reference sequence). In nucleotides, the CDR3 is TGTGCCTGGGGGACCGGGACAGGGGCCTACAATGAGCAGTTCTTC. It specifies CAWGTGTGAYNEQFF.

V gene TRBV5-1 combines with J gene TRBJ2-7; 8 bases match TRBD2. Trimming cost V 3 bases and J 0 bases; bases outside gene matches: 5. The CDR3 covers 15 residues. Germline assignment: CDR1 SGHRS and CDR2 YFSETQ. CDR3 region: CASSSGRGYSYEQYF. The DNA for the CDR3 is TGCGCCAGCAGCTCCGGGAGGGGATACTCCTACGAGCAGTACTTC.

The rearrangement links TRBV6-6 to TRBJ1-1; D gene unclear. The ends were cut back, 2 bases at V and 1 base at J, with 5 bases in the middle. CDR1 is MNHNY, CDR2 SVGAGI, per germline (reference sequence). The CDR3 has 13 residues. The CDR3 region is CASSYAGNTEAFF. In DNA form, the CDR3 reads TGTGCCAGCAGTTACGCAGGGAACACTGAAGCTTTCTTT.

J is TRBJ1-2 and V is TRBV18; no firm D call. CDR1 is KGHSH, CDR2 LQKENI, per germline. Trimming stripped 2 bases from V and 6 bases from J, with 13 bases between. The CDR3 loop spans 14 amino acids. The CDR3 DNA follows: TGTGCCAGCTCACCATCTCCCAGATTGGATGGCTACACCTTC. It specifies CASSPSPRLDGYTF.

V and J are TRBV7-9 and TRBJ2-5; 10 bases fit TRBD1. The J call is in doubt because the DNA end fits TRBJ2-7 better. CDR1 and CDR2 (germline): SEHNR, FQNEAQ (reference sequence). The CDR3 has 17 amino acids. CDR3 protein: CASSRPGTGEALYEQYF. The CDR3 nucleotides are TGTGCCAGCAGCCGTCCCGGGACAGGGGAAGCTCTTTACGAGCAGTACTTC.

The count of this clone is one. The chain uses TRBV5-1 and TRBJ1-3, with 10 positions matching TRBD1. CDR3 length equals 15 residues. The germline V gene has CDR1 SGHRS and CDR2 YFSETQ. Trimming cost V 0 bases and J 5 bases; bases outside gene matches: 2. The CDR3 DNA reads as TGCGCCAGCAGCTTGGGACAGGGGGCAAGAAACACCATATATTTT. Its protein is CASSLGQGARNTIYF.

The V gene is TRBV11-3, the J gene TRBJ2-5; 9 bases are shared with TRBD1. The CDR3 runs 15 residues. Germline CDR1 is SGHNT and CDR2 is YENEEA. Trimming cost V 5 bases and J 5 bases; bases outside gene matches: 9. The DNA for the CDR3 is TGTGCCAGCAGCACCACAGGGGGCGCGGGGGAGACCCAGTACTTC. Protein product: CASSTTGGAGETQYF.

This chain links TRBV6-5 with TRBJ2-7; perhaps TRBD1 as D (5 bases). The CDR3 totals 14 residues. Germline loops: CDR1 MNHEY, CDR2 SVGAGI. V lost 5 bases and J 7 bases, leaving 18 bases between the germline ends. The chain's CDR3 is CASSPGPHPPEQYF. The CDR3 bases are TGTGCCAGCAGTCCAGGGCCGCACCCCCCGGAGCAGTACTTC.

The V gene is TRBV19, the J gene TRBJ1-1; D perhaps matches TRBD1 (5 bases). Trimming removed 3 bases at V and 3 bases at J, with 11 bases between. The CDR3 length is 14 residues. The germline V gene has CDR1 LNHDA and CDR2 SQIVND (reference sequence). The DNA of the CDR3 is TGTGCCAGTAGTATGGGGCGGGGGTACACTGAAGCTTTCTTT. It is translated as CASSMGRGYTEAFF. Full variable domain (missing parts from reference TRBV19 and TRBJ1-1): DGGITQSPKYLFRKEGQNVTLSCEQNLNHDAMYWYRQDPGQGLRLIYYSQIVNDFQKGDIAEGYSVSREKKESFPLTVTSAQKNPTAFYLCASSMGRGYTEAFFGQGTRLTVV.

This clone is a singleton in its sample. This sequence joins TRBV19 and TRBJ2-2, with D possibly matching TRBD2 (5 bases). V gave up 5 bases and J gave up 4 bases, with 11 bases separating them. This CDR3 is built from 14 residues. Germline V lookup: CDR1 LNHDA, CDR2 SQIVND (reference sequence). CDR3 DNA: TGTGCCAGTAGTCCCCATGGGAGCACCGGGGAGCTGTTTTTT. This translates into CASSPHGSTGELFF.

This chain joins TRBV5-1 and TRBJ2-3, with TRBD1 matching 7 bases. V gave up 4 bases and J gave up 4 bases; unmatched junction bases: 15. This CDR3 spans 17 amino acids. Germline values: CDR1 SGHRS, CDR2 YFSETQ. CDR3 residues: CASSDGVGTVWADTQYF. CDR3 nucleotide sequence: TGCGCCAGCAGCGATGGTGTAGGGACAGTCTGGGCAGATACGCAGTATTTT.

This chain links TRBV10-1 with TRBJ2-7, with D possibly TRBD2 on 6 matching bases. V shed 5 bases and J shed 4 bases, with 12 bases lying between them. The CDR3 totals 13 residues. Germline assignment: CDR1 WNHNN and CDR2 SYGVQD (reference sequence). The CDR3 region is CASSSGTLYEQYF. Written as DNA, the CDR3 is TGCGCCAGCAGTTCCGGGACTTTATACGAGCAGTACTTC.

This sequence joins TRBV6-1 and TRBJ2-7; 11 nucleotides align to TRBD2. The CDR3 spans 15 residues. V shed 4 bases, J shed 3 bases, and the junction held 5 bases outside the gene matches. From germline, CDR1 is MNHNS and CDR2 SASEGT. The CDR3 here is CASSGGTSGYYEQYF. DNA for the CDR3: TGTGCCAGCAGTGGGGGGACTAGCGGATACTACGAGCAGTACTTC.

This chain uses TRBV6-1 with TRBJ2-3; 7 bases align to TRBD2. Germline V gene data show CDR1 as MNHNS and CDR2 as SASEGT. The CDR3 spans 15 residues. The trim removed 4 bases at V and 2 bases at J, leaving 6 bases unmatched. The CDR3 DNA reads TGTGCCAGCAGTGGGCTAGCGGTTATCACAGATACGCAGTATTTT. Amino acids: CASSGLAVITDTQYF.

The chain joins TRBV20-1 to TRBJ1-1, with 7 bases matching TRBD1. This CDR3 has 10 residues. Germline V gives CDR1 DFQATT, CDR2 SNEGSKA (reference sequence). The CDR3, as DNA: TGCAGAGCAGGGGGAACTGAAGCTTTCTTT. This codes for CRAGGTEAFF.

V usage is TRBV11-2 and J usage is TRBJ1-5, with D perhaps TRBD1 (6 bases). V lost 1 base and J lost 4, with 11 bases in between. Germline V gives CDR1 SGHAT, CDR2 FQNNGV. The CDR3 runs 15 residues. In DNA, the CDR3 is TGTGCCAGCAGCTTAGGAAACAGGGATAATCAGCCCCAGCATTTT. The encoded protein is CASSLGNRDNQPQHF.

This sequence joins TRBV7-9 and TRBJ2-1, with D maybe TRBD2 (6 bases). The germline V gene encodes CDR1 SEHNR and CDR2 FQNEAQ (reference sequence). Trimming cost V 5 bases and J 7 bases, with 15 bases left between them. The CDR3 consists of 14 residues. For the CDR3, the DNA is TGTGCCAGCAGCCCTAACCGGGACTTTAATGAGCAGTTCTTC. Protein: CASSPNRDFNEQFF.

In its sample, this clone was seen once. The gene calls are TRBV2 and TRBJ1-2; no clear D gene. CDR1 SNHLY and CDR2 FYNNEI come from the germline V gene. The CDR3 is 14 residues long. V shed 0 bases and J shed 7 bases, with 12 bases lying between them. The CDR3, as DNA: TGTGCCAGCAGTGAAGCGCTTGCAGCGGGTGGCTACACCTTC. Residues: CASSEALAAGGYTF.

This clone was seen only once. CDR3 in amino acids: CACPSEGGIWYGYTF. In DNA, the CDR3 is TGTGCCTGCCCTTCCGAGGGAGGTATTTGGTATGGCTACACCTTC. The V gene is TRBV30, the J gene TRBJ1-2; no definite D call. The CDR3 totals 15 residues. CDR1 is GTSNPN, CDR2 SVGIG, per germline (reference sequence). Deletions cut 6 bases from V and 5 bases from J, with 22 bases between.

The genes are TRBV2 and TRBJ2-3, with TRBD2 matching 7 bases. CDR1 is SNHLY, CDR2 FYNNEI, per germline. This CDR3 region has 13 residues. Unmatched junction bases numbered 0, after V lost 5 bases and J lost 1 base. CDR3 bases: TGTGCCAGCAGTAGCGGGGGCACAGATACGCAGTATTTT. Its protein is CASSSGGTDTQYF. Full variable domain (remainder filled in from reference TRBV2 and TRBJ2-3): EPEVTQTPSHQVTQMGQEVILRCVPISNHLYFYWYRQILGQKVEFLVSFYNNEISEKSEIFDDQFSVERPDGSNFTLKIRSTKLEDSAMYFCASSSGGTDTQYFGPGTRLTVL.

The chain joins TRBV4-1 to TRBJ1-2, with D unclear. Germline CDR1 MGHRA, CDR2 YSYEKL. The CDR3 has 16 residues. V was cut by 2 bases and J by 1 base, with 14 bases left in between. The CDR3 region is CASSQSPSTVNYGYTF. CDR3 DNA: TGCGCCAGCAGCCAAAGCCCAAGTACCGTTAACTATGGCTACACCTTC.

The V gene is TRBV27, the J gene TRBJ1-2, with no clear D. The length of the CDR3 is 16 residues. Germline assignment: CDR1 MNHEY and CDR2 SMNVEV (reference sequence). With 7 bases removed from V and 2 bases from J, the gap between germline ends came to 20 bases. DNA for the CDR3: TGTGCCAGCAAAGACGATAGAGGATTTCACAACTATGGCTACACCTTC. Its protein is CASKDDRGFHNYGYTF.

This clone came up a few times. The rearrangement uses TRBV5-1 and TRBJ2-6; TRBD1 is a possible D gene (5 bases). The germline gives CDR1 SGHRS, CDR2 YFSETQ. The CDR3 is 18 amino acids. V lost 4 bases and J lost 4, with 21 bases in between. The CDR3 DNA is TGCGCCAGCAGCAAACGCCCGAACTCAGGGTCCGGGGCCAACGTCCTGACTTTC. This sequence encodes CASSKRPNSGSGANVLTF.

This chain uses TRBV7-3 with TRBJ2-3, with TRBD2 matching 9 bases. CDR3 size: 15 residues. J lost 5 bases, V lost 5 bases, and 8 bases had no gene match. The germline CDR1 and CDR2 sequences are SGHTA and FQGTGA. CDR3 sequence (DNA): TGTGCCAGCAGCCCGACTAGCGGACCGTTAGATACGCAGTATTTT. This translates into CASSPTSGPLDTQYF.

J is TRBJ2-5 and V is TRBV20-1; 11 nucleotides align to TRBD2. CDR3 length: 10 amino acids. Germline V CDR1 and CDR2: DFQATT, SNEGSKA (reference sequence). With V trimmed by 5 bases and J by 12 bases, 2 bases remained unmatched. CDR3 bases: TGCAGTGCTTTACTAGCGGGGGAGTACTTC. This gives the protein CSALLAGEYF.

The chain carries TRBV29-1 and TRBJ1-2, with 9 bases matching TRBD1. From germline, CDR1 is SQVTM and CDR2 ANQGSEA. Trimming cost V 4 bases and J 7 bases; bases outside gene matches: 4. The CDR3 is 12 amino acids. CDR3 bases: TGCAGCGTTGGGGGACAGGGACTTGGCTACACCTTC. Its protein product is CSVGGQGLGYTF. The full variable domain, rest sourced from reference TRBV29-1 and TRBJ1-2, is SAVISQKPSRDICQRGTSLTIQCQVDSQVTMMFWYRQQPGQSLTLIATANQGSEATYESGFVIDKFPISRPNLTFSTLTVSNMSPEDSSIYLCSVGGQGLGYTFGSGTRLTVV.

The gene calls are TRBV7-6 and TRBJ2-1; 9 bases are shared with TRBD2. The CDR3 is made up of 17 amino acids. Germline lookup yields CDR1 SGHVS and CDR2 FNYEAQ. V lost 1 base and J lost 1; bases outside the gene matches: 5. This chain's CDR3 is CASSLGGGARSYNEQFF. As DNA, the CDR3 is TGTGCCAGCAGCTTAGGCGGGGGGGCCAGGTCCTACAATGAGCAGTTCTTC.

V and J are TRBV4-2 and TRBJ2-1, with 9 bases identical to TRBD1. The junction had 19 bases not matched to a gene; V was cut back by 4 bases and J by 9 bases. Looked up from germline, CDR1 is LGHNA and CDR2 is YNFKEQ. The CDR3 contains 18 residues. The CDR3 nucleotides are TGTGCCAGCAGCCGAGCCTCAAAGGGAACAGGGGGCCTTGGTGAGCAGTTCTTC. Translated, it gives CASSRASKGTGGLGEQFF.

The chain uses TRBV28 and TRBJ2-7; the D gene is possibly TRBD1 (6 bases). The V gene's germline CDR1 is MDHEN and CDR2 SYDVKM. Trimming stripped 2 bases from V and 2 bases from J, with 13 bases between. The length of the CDR3 is 15 residues. The CDR3 DNA reads TGTGCCAGCAGTTTAGTCCCGGACAGAGCCTACGAGCAGTACTTC. Translating it yields CASSLVPDRAYEQYF.